The present T cell receptor beta chain was sequenced within a study of metastatic and nonmetastatic thyroid tumors. Whole-study context: Across peripheral blood and tumor or nodule tissue samples taken from malignant and benign thyroid patients, the repertoires were compared with one another. Findings and limits, study-wide: Significantly greater TCR beta diversity was reportedly found in malignant thyroid tumors than in benign nodules (in blood and tumor).

Source study methods: A papillary thyroid cancer distant-metastasis classifier was built from CDR3 differences across clinicopathological groups. Using MiXCR, TCRdb re-called clones from the PCR reads. The V and J calls come from TCRdb's annotation, not from the publication. There are approximately 14,000 clones in the sample; roughly 3.5% occur only once, and 25% to 30% lies in the top ten. This clone turned up a few times. Its cognate antigen is unknown. The CDR3 runs to 16 residues. Per the germline V gene, CDR1 is MNHNS and CDR2 is SASEGT. V dropped 0 bases and J dropped 4 bases, with 15 bases sitting between them. Thyroid surgery was preceded by no treatment in any patient.

Material for sequencing was tumor tissue. The V gene is TRBV6-1, the J gene TRBJ1-1; tentative D call: TRBD1 (6 bases). The clonotype was recovered from a female donor with papillary thyroid cancer or a benign thyroid nodule (not recorded which). Some clones in this sample may be carry-over from other donors' samples. The CDR3 coding sequence is TGTGCCAGCAGTGAAGCGATACAGGGATTAGGCACTGAAGCTTTCTTT. It is translated as CASSEAIQGLGTEAFF.